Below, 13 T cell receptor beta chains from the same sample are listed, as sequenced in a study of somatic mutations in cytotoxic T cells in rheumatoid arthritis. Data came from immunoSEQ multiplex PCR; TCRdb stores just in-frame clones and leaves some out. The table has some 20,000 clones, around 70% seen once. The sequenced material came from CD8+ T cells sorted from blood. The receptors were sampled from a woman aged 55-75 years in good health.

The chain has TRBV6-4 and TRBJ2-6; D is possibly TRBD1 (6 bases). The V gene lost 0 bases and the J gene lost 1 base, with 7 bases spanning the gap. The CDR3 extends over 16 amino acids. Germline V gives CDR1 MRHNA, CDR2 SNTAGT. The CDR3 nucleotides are TGTGCCAGCAGTGACTCCCAGGGGTCTGGGGCCAACGTCCTGACTTTC. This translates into CASSDSQGSGANVLTF.

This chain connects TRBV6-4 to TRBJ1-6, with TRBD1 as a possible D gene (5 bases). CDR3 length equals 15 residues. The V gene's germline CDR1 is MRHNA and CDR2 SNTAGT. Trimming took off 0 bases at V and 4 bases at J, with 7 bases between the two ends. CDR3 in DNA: TGTGCCAGCAGTGACTCGGGACGGTATAATTCACCCCTCCACTTT. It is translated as CASSDSGRYNSPLHF.

CDR3 amino acids: CASSEGADYEQYF. DNA for the CDR3: TGTGCCAGCAGTGAAGGGGCCGACTACGAGCAGTACTTC. The rearrangement uses TRBV2 and TRBJ2-7; D unclear. Germline-derived CDR1 and CDR2 are SNHLY and FYNNEI. The CDR3 has 13 amino acids. Trimming stripped 1 base from V and 3 bases from J, with 7 bases between.

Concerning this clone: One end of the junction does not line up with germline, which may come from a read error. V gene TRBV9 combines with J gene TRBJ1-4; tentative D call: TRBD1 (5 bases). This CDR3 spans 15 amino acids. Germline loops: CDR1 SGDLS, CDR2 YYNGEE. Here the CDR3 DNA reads TGTGCCAGTAGCGGGGGGACCTCAACTAATGAAAAACTGTTTTTT. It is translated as CASSGGTSTNEKLFF. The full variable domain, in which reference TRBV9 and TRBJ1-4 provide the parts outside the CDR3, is DSGVTQTPKHLITATGQRVTLRCSPRSGDLSVYWYQQSLDQGLQFLIQYYNGEERAKGNILERFSAQQFPDLHSELNLSSLELGDSALYFCASSGGTSTNEKLFFGSGTQLSVL.

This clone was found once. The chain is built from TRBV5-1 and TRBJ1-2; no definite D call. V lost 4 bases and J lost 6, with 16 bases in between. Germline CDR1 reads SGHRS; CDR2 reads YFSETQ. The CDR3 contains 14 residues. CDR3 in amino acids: CASSGAEWRDGYTF. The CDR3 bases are TGCGCCAGCAGCGGAGCGGAGTGGCGGGATGGCTACACCTTC. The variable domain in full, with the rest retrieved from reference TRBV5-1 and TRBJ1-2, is KAGVTQTPRYLIKTRGQQVTLSCSPISGHRSVSWYQQTPGQGLQFLFEYFSETQRNKGNFPGRFSGRQFSNSRSEMNVSTLELGDSALYLCASSGAEWRDGYTFGSGTRLTVV.

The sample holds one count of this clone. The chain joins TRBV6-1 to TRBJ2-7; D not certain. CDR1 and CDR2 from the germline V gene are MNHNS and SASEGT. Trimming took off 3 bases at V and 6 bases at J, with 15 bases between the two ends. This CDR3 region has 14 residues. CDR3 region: CASSEGYDYREQYF. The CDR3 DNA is TGTGCCAGCAGTGAGGGGTACGATTATCGCGAGCAGTACTTC.

The CDR3 DNA follows: TGTGCCAGCAGCTTGGGGATTCGGGAAGAGCTGTTTTTT. Residues: CASSLGIREELFF. The chain employs TRBV5-4 and TRBJ2-2; possible D gene TRBD2, 5 bases. The V end lost 0 bases, the J end lost 11 bases, and 11 bases lay between the germline ends. Germline V gene data show CDR1 as SGHNT and CDR2 as YYREEE (reference sequence). CDR3 length equals 13 residues.

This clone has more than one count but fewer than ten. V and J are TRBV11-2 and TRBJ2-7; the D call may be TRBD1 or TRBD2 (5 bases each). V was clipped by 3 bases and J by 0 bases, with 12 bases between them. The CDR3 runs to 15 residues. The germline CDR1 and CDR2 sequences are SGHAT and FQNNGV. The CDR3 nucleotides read TGTGCCAGCAGCTTGGGAGCAGGGAGCTCCTACGAGCAGTACTTC. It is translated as CASSLGAGSSYEQYF.

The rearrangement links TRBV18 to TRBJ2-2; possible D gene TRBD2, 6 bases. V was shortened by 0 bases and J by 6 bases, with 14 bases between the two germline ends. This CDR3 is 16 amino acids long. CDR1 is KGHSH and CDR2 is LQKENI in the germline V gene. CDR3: CASSPPRDWVSGELFF. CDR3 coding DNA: TGTGCCAGCTCACCACCGCGGGATTGGGTATCCGGGGAGCTGTTTTTT. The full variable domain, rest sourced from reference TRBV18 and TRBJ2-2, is NAGVMQNPRHLVRRRGQEARLRCSPMKGHSHVYWYRQLPEEGLKFMVYLQKENIIDESGMPKERFSAEFPKEGPSILRIQQVVRGDSAAYFCASSPPRDWVSGELFFGEGSRLTVL.

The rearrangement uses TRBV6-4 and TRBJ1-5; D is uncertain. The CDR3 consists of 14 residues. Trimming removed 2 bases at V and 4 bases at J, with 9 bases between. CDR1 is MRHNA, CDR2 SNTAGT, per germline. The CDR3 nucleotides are TGTGCCAGCAGTGACGTCGCGGAGAATCAGCCCCAGCATTTT. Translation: CASSDVAENQPQHF.

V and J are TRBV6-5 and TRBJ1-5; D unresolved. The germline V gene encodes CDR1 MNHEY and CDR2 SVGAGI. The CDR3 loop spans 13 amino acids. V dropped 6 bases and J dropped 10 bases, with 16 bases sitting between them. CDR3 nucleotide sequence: TGTGCCAGCAGCGCCTCTTACACAGTCCCCCAGCATTTT. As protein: CASSASYTVPQHF.

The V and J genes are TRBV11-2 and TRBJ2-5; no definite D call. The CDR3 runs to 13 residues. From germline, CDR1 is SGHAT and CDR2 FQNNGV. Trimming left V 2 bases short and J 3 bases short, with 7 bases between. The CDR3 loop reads CASSLRVKETQYF. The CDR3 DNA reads TGTGCCAGCAGCTTAAGGGTAAAAGAGACCCAGTACTTC.

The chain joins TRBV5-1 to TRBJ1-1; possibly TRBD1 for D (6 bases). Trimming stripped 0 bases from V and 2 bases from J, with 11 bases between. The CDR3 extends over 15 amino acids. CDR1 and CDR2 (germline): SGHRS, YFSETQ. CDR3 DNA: TGCGCCAGCAGCTTGGGGGTCAGGGGAAACACTGAAGCTTTCTTT. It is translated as CASSLGVRGNTEAFF.